A selection of T cell receptor beta chains follows, all from one sample in a study of blood T cell repertoires in COVID-19. Measured with immunoSEQ multiplex PCR; TCRdb has only the in-frame clones, and not every one. The sample carries 280,000 or so clones, around 88% recorded once. Material: peripheral blood. These receptors all come from a woman aged 25 to 39 who had recovered from COVID-19. The CDR3 runs from the conserved cysteine through the conserved F or W. A D gene is named only where the DNA matches it firmly. Rows give clone size only sometimes, using once, few, many, or a class for an expanded clone.

D gene | J gene | V gene | clone size | CDR3 protein | CDR3 DNA
- | TRBJ1-1 | TRBV5-1 | few | CASSWGTGNTEAFF | TGCGCCAGCAGCTGGGGTACAGGGAACACTGAAGCTTTCTTT
TRBD1 | TRBJ2-5 | TRBV5-4 | - | CASSSSDRGLQETQYF | TGTGCCAGCAGTTCATCGGACAGGGGGCTTCAAGAGACCCAGTACTTC
- | TRBJ1-3 | TRBV5-5 | - | CASSYQWSGNTIYF | TGTGCCAGCAGCTACCAGTGGTCTGGAAACACCATATATTTT
- | TRBJ2-3 | TRBV2 | - | CASKGPDFGGTDTQYF | TGTGCCAGCAAAGGGCCCGATTTCGGGGGCACAGATACGCAGTATTTT
TRBD2 | TRBJ2-5 | TRBV25-1 | - | CASSGLAGALSTNF | TGTGCCAGCAGTGGACTAGCGGGCGCACTTAGTACCAACTTC
TRBD1 | TRBJ2-7 | TRBV2 | - | CASKTGVLDEQYF | TGTGCCAGCAAAACAGGGGTTCTAGACGAGCAGTACTTC
- | TRBJ2-7 | TRBV7-2 | - | CASSSQGYEQYF | TGTGCCAGCAGCTCCCAGGGGTACGAGCAGTACTTC
- | TRBJ1-1 | TRBV3-1/TRBV3-2 | - | CASSQTLNSGTEAFF | TGTGCCAGCAGCCAAACGCTCAACAGCGGCACTGAAGCTTTCTTT
- | TRBJ2-6 | TRBV6-5 | - | CASSFSNVLTF | TGTGCCAGCAGTTTCTCCAACGTCCTGACTTTC
TRBD2 | TRBJ2-7 | TRBV6-5 | - | CASSYPRGGYYEQYF | TGTGCCAGCAGCTACCCCCGGGGGGGCTACTACGAGCAGTACTTC
- | TRBJ1-2 | TRBV4-1 | - | CASSQGQGLGGYAF | TGCGCCAGCAGCCAAGGTCAGGGATTAGGTGGCTACGCCTTC
TRBD1 | TRBJ1-2 | TRBV11-2 | - | CASSFEGANSYGYTF | TGTGCCAGCAGCTTCGAGGGGGCTAACTCCTATGGCTACACCTTC
- | TRBJ2-7 | TRBV14 | - | CASSQGSGDLNPYEQYF | TGTGCCAGCAGCCAAGGTTCGGGGGACCTTAACCCCTACGAGCAGTACTTC
TRBD1 | TRBJ2-7 | TRBV7-9 | - | CASSRGTGGYEQYF | TGTGCCAGCAGCCGCGGGACAGGGGGTTACGAGCAGTACTTC
TRBD1 | TRBJ1-1 | TRBV2 | - | CARRRWDRGTEAFF | TGTGCCAGAAGGAGGTGGGACAGGGGTACTGAAGCTTTCTTT
- | TRBJ1-4 | TRBV5-8 | - | CASSGRSGNGHEKLFF | TGTGCCAGCAGCGGGAGGTCGGGGAATGGTCATGAAAAACTGTTTTTT
TRBD1 | TRBJ1-1 | TRBV28 | - | CASSLRTGGYRATEAFF | TGTGCCAGCAGTTTAAGGACAGGGGGCTACCGGGCCACTGAAGCTTTCTTT
- | TRBJ2-7 | TRBV6-5 | - | CASSYSTLGGYEQYF | TGTGCCAGCAGTTACTCGACACTCGGGGGCTACGAGCAGTACTTC
- | TRBJ2-7 | TRBV7-2 | - | CASSLALSRGNEQYF | TGTGCCAGCAGCTTAGCGCTCTCAAGGGGAAACGAGCAGTACTTC
TRBD1 | TRBJ1-2 | TRBV6-6 | once | CASSTGTGYGYTF | TGTGCCAGCAGTACCGGGACAGGCTATGGCTACACCTTC
- | TRBJ1-5 | TRBV11-2 | once | CASSLKAPRDQPQHF | TGTGCCAGCAGCTTAAAGGCCCCGAGGGATCAGCCCCAGCATTTT
- | TRBJ1-5 | TRBV18 | - | CASSPAGKIQPQHF | TGTGCCAGCTCACCAGCCGGGAAAATTCAGCCCCAGCATTTT
- | TRBJ2-7 | TRBV2 | - | CASRADRGYEQYF | TGTGCCAGCAGGGCAGACCGGGGCTACGAGCAGTACTTC
TRBD1 | TRBJ2-5 | TRBV15 | - | CATSRILTGERETQYF | TGTGCCACCAGCAGAATCCTGACAGGGGAGAGGGAGACCCAGTACTTC
- | TRBJ1-1 | TRBV6-2/TRBV6-3 | - | CASSSLGGTEAFF | TGTGCCAGCAGCTCCCTAGGCGGCACTGAAGCTTTCTTT
- | TRBJ2-6 | TRBV7-8 | - | CASSQGVLSGANVLTF | TGTGCCAGCAGCCAAGGGGTTCTCTCTGGGGCCAACGTCCTGACTTTC
- | TRBJ2-1 | TRBV28 | - | CASSLDGLSRGNEQFF | TGTGCCAGCAGTCTCGACGGACTGAGCCGGGGCAATGAGCAGTTCTTC
TRBD1 | TRBJ1-2 | TRBV6-5 | once | CASSYADRGYGYTF | TGTGCCAGCAGTTACGCGGACAGGGGCTATGGCTACACCTTC
- | TRBJ1-5 | TRBV5-8 | - | CASSLYRDNQPQHF | TGTGCCAGCAGCTTGTACAGGGACAATCAGCCCCAGCATTTT
- | TRBJ2-1 | TRBV4-3 | - | CASSQDRWRGSLVQFF | TGCGCCAGCAGCCAAGATAGGTGGCGGGGATCTTTAGTGCAGTTCTTC
- | TRBJ2-5 | TRBV27 | - | CAILRQGNQTQYF | TGTGCCATCTTGAGGCAGGGCAATCAGACCCAGTACTTC
- | TRBJ2-7 | TRBV28 | - | CASSLQDRWYEQYF | TGTGCCAGCAGTTTGCAGGATAGATGGTACGAGCAGTACTTC
- | TRBJ2-1 | TRBV5-1 | - | CASSWTVDEQFF | TGCGCCAGCAGCTGGACAGTCGATGAGCAGTTCTTC
- | TRBJ2-7 | TRBV23-1 | - | CASSQGEAYEQYF | TGCGCCAGCAGTCAAGGAGAAGCATACGAGCAGTACTTC
- | TRBJ2-5 | TRBV28 | - | CASSFSSGERYQETQYF | TGTGCCAGCAGTTTCTCTTCAGGGGAGAGGTACCAAGAGACCCAGTACTTC
- | TRBJ1-1 | TRBV2 | - | CASNVKNTEAFF | TGTGCCAGCAATGTAAAGAACACTGAAGCTTTCTTT
- | TRBJ1-2 | TRBV28 | - | CASSTGQYGYTF | TGTGCCAGCAGTACAGGACAGTATGGCTACACCTTC
- | TRBJ2-1 | TRBV5-1 | - | CASSLELQGSYNEQFF | TGCGCCAGCAGCTTGGAATTACAGGGCTCCTACAATGAGCAGTTCTTC
TRBD2 | TRBJ2-3 | TRBV3-1/TRBV3-2 | - | CASSQEGGGSTDTQYF | TGTGCCAGCAGCCAAGAGGGGGGAGGGAGCACAGATACGCAGTATTTT
TRBD1 | TRBJ1-2 | TRBV10-3 | - | CAISTGGAGYTF | TGTGCCATCAGTACAGGGGGCGCAGGCTACACCTTC
TRBD1 | TRBJ2-7 | TRBV6-5 | - | CASSYFGDRPYEQYF | TGTGCCAGCAGTTACTTTGGGGACAGGCCCTACGAGCAGTACTTC
- | TRBJ1-1 | TRBV13 | - | CASISLGVYPRDDTEAFF | TGTGCCAGCATCTCGTTGGGCGTCTATCCCCGTGATGACACTGAAGCTTTCTTT
TRBD1 | TRBJ1-2 | TRBV7-8 | - | CASRSHRGYGYTF | TGTGCCAGCAGATCTCACAGGGGCTATGGCTACACCTTC
TRBD2 | TRBJ2-3 | TRBV29-1 | - | CSVARASGGPPSTDTQYF | TGCAGCGTGGCGAGGGCTAGCGGGGGGCCCCCTAGCACAGATACGCAGTATTTT
- | TRBJ2-3 | TRBV7-9 | - | CASSFGHPTQYF | TGTGCCAGCAGCTTTGGACATCCTACGCAGTATTTT
- | TRBJ1-4 | TRBV27 | - | CASSSQTTTNEKLFF | TGTGCCAGCAGTTCACAGACCACGACTAATGAAAAACTGTTTTTT
TRBD1 | TRBJ1-2 | TRBV27 | - | CASSFLDRANYGYTF | TGTGCCAGCAGTTTCTTGGACAGGGCGAACTATGGCTACACCTTC
- | TRBJ2-5 | TRBV18 | - | CASSPITGTQETQYF | TGTGCCAGCTCACCAATAACAGGGACGCAAGAGACCCAGTACTTC
- | TRBJ1-5 | TRBV7-2 | once | CASSPVAGPQPQHF | TGTGCCAGCAGCCCAGTTGCAGGGCCTCAGCCCCAGCATTTT
- | TRBJ1-1 | TRBV7-2 | - | CASSLDGVGTEAFF | TGTGCCAGCAGCTTAGACGGGGTTGGCACTGAAGCTTTCTTT
- | TRBJ1-2 | TRBV28 | - | CASSYVSGYTF | TGTGCCAGCAGCTATGTAAGCGGCTACACCTTC
- | TRBJ1-2 | TRBV19 | - | CAASTGNYGYTF | TGTGCCGCCTCGACAGGCAACTATGGCTACACCTTC
TRBD1 | TRBJ1-6 | TRBV6-5 | - | CASSPTGGGNSPLHF | TGTGCCAGCAGTCCCACAGGGGGCGGCAATTCACCCCTCCACTTT
TRBD1 | TRBJ2-6 | TRBV30 | - | CAWGTGTAATGANVLTF | TGTGCCTGGGGGACCGGGACAGCCGCTACTGGGGCCAACGTCCTGACTTTC